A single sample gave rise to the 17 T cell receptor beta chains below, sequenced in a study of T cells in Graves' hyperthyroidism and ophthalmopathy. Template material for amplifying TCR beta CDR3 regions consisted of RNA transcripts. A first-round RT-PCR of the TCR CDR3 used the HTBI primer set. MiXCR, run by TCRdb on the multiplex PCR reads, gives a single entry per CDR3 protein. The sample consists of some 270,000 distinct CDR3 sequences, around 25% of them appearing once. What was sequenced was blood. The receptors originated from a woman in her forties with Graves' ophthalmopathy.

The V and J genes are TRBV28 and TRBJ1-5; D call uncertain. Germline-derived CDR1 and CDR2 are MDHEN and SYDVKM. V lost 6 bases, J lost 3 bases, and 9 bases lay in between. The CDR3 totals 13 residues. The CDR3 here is CASRNIFNQPQHF. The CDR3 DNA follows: TGTGCCAGCAGGAACATCTTCAATCAGCCCCAGCATTTT.

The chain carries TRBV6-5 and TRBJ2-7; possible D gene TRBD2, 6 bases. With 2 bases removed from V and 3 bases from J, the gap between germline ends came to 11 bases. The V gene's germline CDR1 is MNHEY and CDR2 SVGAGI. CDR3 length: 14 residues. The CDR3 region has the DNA TGTGCCAGCAGTTACACTCGGCGGGACTACGAGCAGTACTTC. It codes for CASSYTRRDYEQYF.

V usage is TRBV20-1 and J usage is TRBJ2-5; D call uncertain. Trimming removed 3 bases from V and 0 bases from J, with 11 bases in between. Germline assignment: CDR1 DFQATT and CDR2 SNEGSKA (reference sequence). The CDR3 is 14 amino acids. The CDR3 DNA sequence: TGCAGTGCTAGTAGGAGAGAGTACCAAGAGACCCAGTACTTC. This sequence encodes CSASRREYQETQYF.

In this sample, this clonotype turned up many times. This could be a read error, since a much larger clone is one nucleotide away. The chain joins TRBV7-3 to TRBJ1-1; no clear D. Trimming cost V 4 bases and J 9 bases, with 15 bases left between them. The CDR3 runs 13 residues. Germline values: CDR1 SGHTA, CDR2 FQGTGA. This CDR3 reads CASSSGAGRKAFF. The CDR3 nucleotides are TGTGCCAGCAGCTCGGGAGCTGGGCGCAAAGCTTTCTTT.

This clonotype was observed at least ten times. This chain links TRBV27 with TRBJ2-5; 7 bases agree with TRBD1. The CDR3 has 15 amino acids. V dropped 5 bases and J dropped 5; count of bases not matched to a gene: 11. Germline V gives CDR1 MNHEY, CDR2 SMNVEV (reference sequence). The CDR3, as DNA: TGTGCCAGCAGTCAAACGGGACAGCCAAAGGAGACCCAGTACTTC. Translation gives CASSQTGQPKETQYF.

The CDR3 here is CASNQGKTTVRLLCEQYF. In nucleotides, the CDR3 is TGTGCCAGCAACCAGGGAAAGACTACTGTGCGACTACTGTGCGAGCAGTACTTC. The chain combines TRBV6-2 or TRBV6-3 with TRBJ2-7; D tentatively reads TRBD1 or TRBD2 (5 bases each). Germline V gives CDR1 MNHEY, CDR2 SVGEGT. This CDR3 comprises 18 residues. Trimming cost V 7 bases and J 6 bases, with 31 bases left between them.

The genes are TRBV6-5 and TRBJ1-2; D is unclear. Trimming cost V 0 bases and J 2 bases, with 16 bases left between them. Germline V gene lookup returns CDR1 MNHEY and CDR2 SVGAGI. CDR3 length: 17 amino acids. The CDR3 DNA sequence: TGTGCCAGCAGTTACTCGGTGTGGGGTAATTCGAACTATGGCTACACCTTC. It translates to CASSYSVWGNSNYGYTF.

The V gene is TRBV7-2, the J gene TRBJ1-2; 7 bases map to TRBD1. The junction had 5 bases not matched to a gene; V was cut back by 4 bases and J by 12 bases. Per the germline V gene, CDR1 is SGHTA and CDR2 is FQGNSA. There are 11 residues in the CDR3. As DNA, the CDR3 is TGTGCCAGCAGCTCAGGGGGGCGTCACACCTTC. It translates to CASSSGGRHTF.

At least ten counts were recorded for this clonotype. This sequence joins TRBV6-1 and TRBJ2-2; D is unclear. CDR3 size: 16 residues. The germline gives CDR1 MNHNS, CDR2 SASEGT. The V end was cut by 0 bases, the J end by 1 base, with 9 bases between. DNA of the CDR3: TGTGCCAGCAGTGAAGCATGGGCAGTGAACACCGGGGAGCTGTTTTTT. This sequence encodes CASSEAWAVNTGELFF.

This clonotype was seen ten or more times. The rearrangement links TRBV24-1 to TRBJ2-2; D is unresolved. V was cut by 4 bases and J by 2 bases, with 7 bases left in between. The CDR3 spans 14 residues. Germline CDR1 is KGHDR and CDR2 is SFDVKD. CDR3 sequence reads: CATSDRINTGELFF. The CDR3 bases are TGTGCCACCAGTGACAGAATAAACACCGGGGAGCTGTTTTTT.

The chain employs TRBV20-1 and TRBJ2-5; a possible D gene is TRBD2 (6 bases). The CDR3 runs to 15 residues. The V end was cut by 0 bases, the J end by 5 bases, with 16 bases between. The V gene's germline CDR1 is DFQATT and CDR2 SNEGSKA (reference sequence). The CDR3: CSARDPGLGGETQYF. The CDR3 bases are TGCAGTGCTAGAGACCCGGGCCTCGGAGGGGAGACCCAGTACTTC.

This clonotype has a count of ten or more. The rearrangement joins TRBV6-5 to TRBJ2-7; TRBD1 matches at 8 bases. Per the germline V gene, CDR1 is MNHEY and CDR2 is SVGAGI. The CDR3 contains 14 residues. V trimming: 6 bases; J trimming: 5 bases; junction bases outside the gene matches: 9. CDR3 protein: CASRQTGVGDEQYF. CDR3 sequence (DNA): TGTGCCAGCAGGCAGACAGGGGTTGGCGACGAGCAGTACTTC.

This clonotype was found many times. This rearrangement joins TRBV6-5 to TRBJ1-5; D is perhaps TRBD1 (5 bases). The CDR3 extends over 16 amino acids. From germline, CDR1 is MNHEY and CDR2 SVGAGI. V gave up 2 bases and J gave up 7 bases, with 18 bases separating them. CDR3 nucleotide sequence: TGTGCCAGCAGTTACCGGGACTTTGCTGGGATCCAGCCCCAGCATTTT. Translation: CASSYRDFAGIQPQHF.

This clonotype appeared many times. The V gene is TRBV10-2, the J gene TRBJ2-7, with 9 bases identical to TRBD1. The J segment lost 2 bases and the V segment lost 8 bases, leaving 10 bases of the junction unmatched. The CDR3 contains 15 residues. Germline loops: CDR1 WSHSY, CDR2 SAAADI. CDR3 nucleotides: TGCGCCAGCTGCCGGCCGGGACAGGGTGCCTACGAGCAGTACTTC. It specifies CASCRPGQGAYEQYF.

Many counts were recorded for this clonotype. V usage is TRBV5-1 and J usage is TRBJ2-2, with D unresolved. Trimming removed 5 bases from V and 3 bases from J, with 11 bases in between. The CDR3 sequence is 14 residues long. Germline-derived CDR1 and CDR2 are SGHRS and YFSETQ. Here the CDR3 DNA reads TGCGCCAGCAGGGAGCAGGTGGACACCGGGGAGCTGTTTTTT. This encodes CASREQVDTGELFF.

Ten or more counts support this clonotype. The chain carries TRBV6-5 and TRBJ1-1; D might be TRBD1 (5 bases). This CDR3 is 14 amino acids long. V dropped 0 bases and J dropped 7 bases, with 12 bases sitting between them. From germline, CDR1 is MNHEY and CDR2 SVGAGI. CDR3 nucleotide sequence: TGTGCCAGCAGTTACTCGAGGGAGGGACTTGAAGCTTTCTTT. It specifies CASSYSREGLEAFF.

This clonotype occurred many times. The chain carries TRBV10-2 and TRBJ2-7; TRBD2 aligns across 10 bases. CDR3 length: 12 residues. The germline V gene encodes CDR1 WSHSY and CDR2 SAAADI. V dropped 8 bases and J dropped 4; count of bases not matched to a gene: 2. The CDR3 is CASSSGRYEQYF. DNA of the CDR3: TGCGCCAGCTCTAGCGGGAGATACGAGCAGTACTTC.